This T cell receptor beta chain was recorded in a study of cytomegalovirus exposure and HLA in healthy donors (dated by TCRdb to about 2017). At the level of the whole study: In an earlier analysis of roughly 500 of the donors, 250 to 350 Gb of sequence data and about 110 million unique TCR beta sequences from 150 million to 200 million T cells were reported. About 310 gigabases of sequencing data and 80 million or so unique TCR sequences were included in an early release covering roughly 700 HLA-typed donors. Of the approximately 400 genotyped donors, roughly 80% were placed in the genetic ancestry cluster associated with self-reported Caucasian donors. The study aimed to test whether cataloging public T cell receptors could reveal signatures of past pathogen exposure. The T cell repertoires of 700 or so subjects were profiled by immunosequencing and related to cytomegalovirus serostatus. A separate validation cohort of 90 to 150 different subjects was used in addition to the roughly 720-subject first cohort. To predict cytomegalovirus infection status, the study combined high-throughput TCR immunosequencing, statistical association of individual TCRs with disease status, and machine learning. A later analysis re-examined previously published TCR beta repertoires from roughly 650 donors and added high-resolution HLA genotyping to investigate patterns of TCR occurrence. Rather than drawing on any new phenotypic data, the later analysis identified candidate immune exposures from TCR beta sequences and the way those sequences occurred across donors. In an earlier analysis of 587 of the donors, high-throughput TCR beta sequencing was used to judge whether each TCR beta V gene segment behaved as functional or pseudogenic. Donor age, sex, ethnicity and CMV serostatus were compiled alongside the repertoire data. Genome-wide SNP genotypes for about 65% of the 666 donors were used in a later genetic analysis, which treated that subset as a discovery cohort. Every discovery cohort repertoire had been produced on one sequencing platform. HLA typing covered class I and class II loci at four-digit resolution. The number of donors typed differed by locus, with 629-630 for A, B, C, DRB1 and DQB1, around 520 for DQA1, some 570 for DPA1, and 450 to 480 for DPB1. Roughly 5 DR-DQ haplotypes were treated as single units for association and clustering because of strong linkage in the cohort. Among around 400 genotyped donors of the cohort, an average of about 240,000 unique TCR beta nucleotide sequences were sequenced per donor, roughly 18% of them non-productive.

Comment on this clone: Its antigen is not yet known. Base quality data are lacking; no much larger clone is found one base away.

The cohort comprised some 730 healthy bone marrow donors. All cohort members were sampled while nominally healthy, although unrecorded immune exposures were likely present. The donor was CMV seropositive and belonged to the group of 250 to 350 seropositive cohort members. Every donor gave a peripheral blood sample, and the peripheral blood mononuclear cells from that sample were used for TCR beta sequencing. The Qiagen DNeasy Blood Extraction Kit was used to extract genomic DNA from the blood cell samples. The library was made by the immunoSEQ multiplex PCR assay. A mixture of 60 forward primers for TCR Vbeta segments and 13 reverse primers for TCR Jbeta segments was used in the multiplex PCR. The CDR3 region of rearranged TCR beta genes was amplified from genomic DNA with a multiplex PCR assay. The Illumina HiSeq System was used to sequence the amplified TCR beta libraries as 87-base-pair reads. As for how the authors treated the data: A later analysis tallied 75 million to 95 million unique TCR beta chains across the approximately 670 repertoires, and approximately 11 million of those chains were shared by two or more donors. Raw reads were error-corrected and collapsed into unique sequences with a nearest-neighbor algorithm that merged closely related sequences to remove PCR and sequencing errors. V, D and J gene segments were assigned by aligning CDR3 sequences to IMGT reference sequences. For a sequence to be retained, at least a six-nucleotide match to both a V gene segment and a J gene segment was required. A rearrangement counted as productive if the CDR3 had no stop codons and remained in frame with V and J, and every other rearrangement counted as non-productive. CDR3 was defined by IMGT convention, running from the second conserved V-encoded cysteine to the conserved J-encoded phenylalanine. The earlier analysis of about 620 of the donors excluded sequences that lacked an unambiguous match to a single V gene segment. An earlier analysis of 550 to 650 of the donors classified V segments as functional when productive rearrangements were above 56.7% and as segregating when the standard deviation between donors was above 5%. A statistical classification framework was developed to diagnose cytomegalovirus status using the catalog of TCR beta chain sequences. V and J gene assignment, in a later analysis, came from comparing TCR nucleotide sequences with IMGT/GENE-DB human TR gene sequences. The TCRdist pipeline was used in a later analysis to assign CDR3 sequences and most-parsimonious VDJ recombination scenarios. In a later analysis, each TCR beta chain was defined by its CDR3 amino acid sequence together with its V-gene family, and reads lacking a unique V-gene family were excluded. To address suspected cross-contamination and a sequencing artifact, a later analysis removed 592 highly shared, low-generation-probability nucleotide sequences. A later analysis calculated a clonal expansion index for each public chain from normalized within-repertoire ranks of inferred template counts. Generation probabilities in a later analysis came from a VDJ recombination model fitted to out-of-frame rearrangements, and those results were checked against IGoR. A later analysis scored TCR-TCR, TCR-HLA and TCR-CMV co-occurrence with hypergeometric tests, applying a repertoire-size bias correction to TCR pairs. False discovery rates were estimated in a later analysis by permuting HLA or CMV assignments 20 times. A later analysis grouped co-occurring TCRs with DBSCAN, adding TCRdist sequence similarity when clustering within HLA-allele-positive subsets. Repertoires with fewer than 30,000 or more than 120,000 public chains, plus five repertoires with anomalous nucleotide sharing, were excluded from co-occurrence clustering. Sourced from immuneACCESS, this table was stored by TCRdb with only in-frame sequences that have V and J called. A share of the clones is absent; for the studies checked, an unresolved V gene accounts for under half, and the remainder has no known explanation. V and J calls and clone size are copied from that table; D and trimming were computed from the DNA. This sample comprises 120,000 or so clones, over 70% of them detected only once. Jointly, the top ten make up 4% of the sample.

Beyond this particular receptor, the publication reports: The only immune exposure information available for the cohort was CMV serostatus. A few of the identified cytomegalovirus-associated TCR beta chains were confirmed in vitro to be specific for cytomegalovirus antigens. In a later analysis, TCR association rates were found to vary across HLA loci, with the most associated TCRs seen for DRB1 alleles and the fewest for HLA-C alleles. In this cohort, only TCR beta chains were sequenced, and detectable features were limited by the absence of alpha or paired-chain data. Linkage disequilibrium might explain the correlated functional status among segregating V segments, but an unknown experimental factor could not be ruled out. A later analysis associated 16,951 TCR beta sequences with specific HLA alleles at a false discovery rate of 0.05. When HLA alleles, especially DR and DQ, strongly co-occurred, attributing TCR associations to individual alleles was difficult. A later genetic analysis reported fewer N-insertions in productive TCRs among donors in an Asian-associated ancestry cluster than the 666-donor mean. In both the original and validation cohorts, the classifier was reported to diagnose cytomegalovirus status with high specificity and sensitivity. Sequencing depth was assumed to be roughly uniform across donors in the presence/absence analyses, though that assumption may not hold. According to the authors, the approach could potentially be generalized to other disease states and immunological phenotypes. V-gene and J-gene trimming of TCR beta chains was associated with a missense DCLRE1C variant in a later genetic analysis, and the association was replicated in an independent cohort. A group of highly shared sequence variants was considered likely to be a technical artifact of the sequencing pipeline. Because HLA typing was missing for some donors at each locus, association tests included only the typed subset. An earlier analysis of approximately 500 of the donors showed that most TCR beta V segments appeared in productive rearrangements either about 90% or about 30% of the time, which broadly matched IMGT annotations. A later analysis reported that several top co-occurrence clusters appeared linked to parvovirus B19, influenza, CMV and Epstein-Barr virus. A total of 164 TCR beta chains were listed by the study as associated with cytomegalovirus. The earlier analysis of about 600 of the donors excluded some 16 rarely observed V segments, including chromosome 9 orphons, because counts were too low. In a later analysis, most CMV-associated TCR beta chains were found to appear HLA-restricted, with HLA associations seemingly driven largely by CMV exposure. Compared with equally common non-associated chains, HLA-associated TCR beta chains in a later analysis were more clonally expanded and had lower generation probabilities. While some public TCRs were present in many individuals, most TCR sequences turned up only very rarely across donors. A further reported finding was that TCR beta sequences accurately predicted the HLA-A and HLA-B alleles for most subjects in the first cohort.

What was sequenced was PBMCs. This receptor was identified in a man aged 40-49 years in good health and CMV-seropositive.

The CDR3 reads as follows: CASSLGSTVQETQYF. The DNA sequence reads TGTGCCAGCAGCTTAGGATCGACAGTTCAAGAGACCCAGTACTTC. The rearranged segments are TRBV11-2 and TRBJ2-5; the D gene is perhaps TRBD1, on 5 matching bases. V is reduced by 1 base and J by 2 bases, leaving a spacing of 11 bases between them. Taken from cysteine to phenylalanine, the CDR3 has 15 residues. The read is trimmed to its CDR3 DNA, 45 bases read in frame from base 1. The CDR1 and CDR2 encoded by the germline V gene are SGHAT and FQNNGV.